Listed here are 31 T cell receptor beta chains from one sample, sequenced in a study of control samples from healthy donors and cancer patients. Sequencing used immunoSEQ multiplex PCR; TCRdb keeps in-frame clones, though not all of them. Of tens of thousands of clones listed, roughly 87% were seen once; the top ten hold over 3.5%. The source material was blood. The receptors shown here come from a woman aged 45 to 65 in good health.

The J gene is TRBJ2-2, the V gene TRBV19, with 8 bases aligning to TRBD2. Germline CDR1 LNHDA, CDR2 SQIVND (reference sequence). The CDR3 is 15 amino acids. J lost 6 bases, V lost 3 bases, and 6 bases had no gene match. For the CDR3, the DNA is TGTGCCAGTAGTATGACTAGCGATCGGTCCGGGGAGCTGTTTTTT. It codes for CASSMTSDRSGELFF. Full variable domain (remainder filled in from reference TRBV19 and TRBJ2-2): DGGITQSPKYLFRKEGQNVTLSCEQNLNHDAMYWYRQDPGQGLRLIYYSQIVNDFQKGDIAEGYSVSREKKESFPLTVTSAQKNPTAFYLCASSMTSDRSGELFFGEGSRLTVL.

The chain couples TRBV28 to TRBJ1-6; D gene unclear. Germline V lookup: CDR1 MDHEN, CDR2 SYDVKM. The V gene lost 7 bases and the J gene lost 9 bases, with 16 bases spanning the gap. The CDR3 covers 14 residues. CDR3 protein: CASKEGTGRSPLHF. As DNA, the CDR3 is TGTGCCAGCAAGGAAGGAACGGGTCGTTCACCCCTCCACTTT.

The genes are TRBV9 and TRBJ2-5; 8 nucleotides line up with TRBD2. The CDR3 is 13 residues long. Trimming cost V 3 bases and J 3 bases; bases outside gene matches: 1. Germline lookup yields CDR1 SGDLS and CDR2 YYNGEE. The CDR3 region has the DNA TGTGCCAGCAGCGGTAGCGGGAAAGAGACCCAGTACTTC. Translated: CASSGSGKETQYF.

The CDR3 DNA follows: TGTGCCAGCAGTTTAGACCAGGGAATGAATTCACCCCTCCACTTT. Amino acid sequence: CASSLDQGMNSPLHF. The genes are TRBV27 and TRBJ1-6; D perhaps matches TRBD1 (5 bases). CDR3 length equals 15 residues. The germline V gene has CDR1 MNHEY and CDR2 SMNVEV (reference sequence). V lost 2 bases, J lost 7 bases, and 12 bases lay in between.

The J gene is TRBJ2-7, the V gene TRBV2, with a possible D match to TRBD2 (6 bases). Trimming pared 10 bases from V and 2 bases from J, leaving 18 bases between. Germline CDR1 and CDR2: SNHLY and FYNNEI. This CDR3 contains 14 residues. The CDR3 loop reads CATTSGGATYEQYF. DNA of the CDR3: TGTGCCACGACGTCGGGCGGGGCAACCTACGAGCAGTACTTC.

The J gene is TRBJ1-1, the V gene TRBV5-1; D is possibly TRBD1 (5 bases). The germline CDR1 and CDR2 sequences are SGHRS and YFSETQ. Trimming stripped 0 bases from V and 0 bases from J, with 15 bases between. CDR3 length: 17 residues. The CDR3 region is CASSLVVGHTMNTEAFF. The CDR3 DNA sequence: TGCGCCAGCAGCTTGGTAGTTGGACATACCATGAACACTGAAGCTTTCTTT.

Here the CDR3 reads CASSLGQGVRKNIQYF. CDR3 nucleotide sequence: TGTGCCAGCAGCCTTGGACAGGGGGTCCGCAAAAACATTCAGTACTTC. The rearrangement uses TRBV7-9 and TRBJ2-4; 10 bases are shared with TRBD1. Unmatched junction bases numbered 7, after V lost 5 bases and J lost 3 bases. Germline V gives CDR1 SEHNR, CDR2 FQNEAQ (reference sequence). The CDR3 totals 16 residues.

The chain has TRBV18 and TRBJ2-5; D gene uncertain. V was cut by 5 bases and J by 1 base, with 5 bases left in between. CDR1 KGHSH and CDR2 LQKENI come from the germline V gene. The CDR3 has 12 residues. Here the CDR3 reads CASSGAQETQYF. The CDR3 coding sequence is TGTGCCAGCTCAGGAGCCCAAGAGACCCAGTACTTC.

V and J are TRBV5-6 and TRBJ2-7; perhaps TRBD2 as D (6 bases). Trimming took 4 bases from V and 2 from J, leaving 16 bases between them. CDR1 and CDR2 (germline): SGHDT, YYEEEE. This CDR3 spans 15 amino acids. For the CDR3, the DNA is TGTGCCAGCAGCCCACCGAGCGGGCGGCCCTACGAGCAGTACTTC. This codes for CASSPPSGRPYEQYF. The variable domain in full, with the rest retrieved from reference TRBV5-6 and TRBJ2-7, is DAGVTQSPTHLIKTRGQQVTLRCSPKSGHDTVSWYQQALGQGPQFIFQYYEEEERQRGNFPDRFSGHQFPNYSSELNVNALLLGDSALYLCASSPPSGRPYEQYFGPGTRLTVT.

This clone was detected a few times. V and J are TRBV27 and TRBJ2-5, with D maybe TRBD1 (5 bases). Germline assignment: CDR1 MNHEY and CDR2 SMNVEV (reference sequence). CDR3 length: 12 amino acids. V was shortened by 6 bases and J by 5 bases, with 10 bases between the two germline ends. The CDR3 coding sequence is TGTGCCAGCAGGACTTGGGGCGAGACCCAGTACTTC. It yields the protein CASRTWGETQYF.

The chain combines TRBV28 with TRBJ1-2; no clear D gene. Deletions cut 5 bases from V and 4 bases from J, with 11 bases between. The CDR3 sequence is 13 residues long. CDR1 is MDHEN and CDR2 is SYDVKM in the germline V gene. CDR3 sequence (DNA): TGTGCCAGCAGTGGACCCGGCAGCTATGGCTACACCTTC. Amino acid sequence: CASSGPGSYGYTF.

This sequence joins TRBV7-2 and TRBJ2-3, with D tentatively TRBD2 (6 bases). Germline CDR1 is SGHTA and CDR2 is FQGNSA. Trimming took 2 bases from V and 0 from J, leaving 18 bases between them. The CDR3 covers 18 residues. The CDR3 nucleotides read TGTGCCAGCAGCTTAAGGCAAGCGACGGGAGAGAGCACAGATACGCAGTATTTT. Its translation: CASSLRQATGESTDTQYF.

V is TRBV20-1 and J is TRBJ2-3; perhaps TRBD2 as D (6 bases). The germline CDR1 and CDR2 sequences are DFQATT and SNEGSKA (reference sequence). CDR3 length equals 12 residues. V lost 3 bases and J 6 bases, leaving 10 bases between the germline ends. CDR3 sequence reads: CSASPSDDTQYF. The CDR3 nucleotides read TGCAGTGCTAGTCCTAGCGACGATACGCAGTATTTT.

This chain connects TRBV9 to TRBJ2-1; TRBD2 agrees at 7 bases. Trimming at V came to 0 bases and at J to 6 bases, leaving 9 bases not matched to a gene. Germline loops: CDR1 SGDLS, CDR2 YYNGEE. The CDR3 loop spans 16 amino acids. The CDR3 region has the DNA TGTGCCAGCAGCGTAGACCCCCGGGGGAGGGCCAATGAGCAGTTCTTC. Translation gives CASSVDPRGRANEQFF.

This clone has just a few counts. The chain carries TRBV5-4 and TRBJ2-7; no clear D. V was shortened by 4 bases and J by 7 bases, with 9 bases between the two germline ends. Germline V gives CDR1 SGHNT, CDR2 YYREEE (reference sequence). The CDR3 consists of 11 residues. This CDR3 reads CASSPGGEQYF. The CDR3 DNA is TGTGCCAGCAGCCCGGGTGGGGAGCAGTACTTC.

The CDR3 coding sequence is TGTGCCAGCAGTCGGACTAGCGTCTACGAGCAGTACTTC. Translating it yields CASSRTSVYEQYF. The chain couples TRBV3-1 (or the pseudogene TRBV3-2) to TRBJ2-7, with 9 bases identical to TRBD2. V was clipped by 6 bases and J by 3 bases; unmatched bases: 3. The germline V gene encodes CDR1 LGHDT and CDR2 YNNKEL (reference sequence). This CDR3 contains 13 residues.

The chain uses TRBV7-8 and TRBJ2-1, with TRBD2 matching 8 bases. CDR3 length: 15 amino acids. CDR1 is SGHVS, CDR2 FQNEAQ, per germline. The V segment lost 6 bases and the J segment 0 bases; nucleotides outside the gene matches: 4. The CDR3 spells CASSYTSGSYNEQFF. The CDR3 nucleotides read TGTGCCAGCAGTTACACTAGCGGCTCCTACAATGAGCAGTTCTTC.

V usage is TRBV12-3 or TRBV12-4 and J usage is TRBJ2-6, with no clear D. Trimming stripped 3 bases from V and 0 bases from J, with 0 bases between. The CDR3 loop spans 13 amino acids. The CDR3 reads CASSFSGANVLTF. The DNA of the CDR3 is TGTGCCAGCAGTTTCTCTGGGGCCAACGTCCTGACTTTC.

The CDR3 sequence: CASSLGQGAPWYQPQHF. The CDR3 nucleotides are TGTGCCAGCAGTTTGGGACAGGGAGCCCCGTGGTATCAGCCCCAGCATTTT. The chain links TRBV28 to TRBJ1-5; 9 bases align to TRBD1. J gave up 5 bases and V 3 bases, and 11 bases lay outside the gene matches. The CDR3 runs to 17 residues. Per the germline V gene, CDR1 is MDHEN and CDR2 is SYDVKM.

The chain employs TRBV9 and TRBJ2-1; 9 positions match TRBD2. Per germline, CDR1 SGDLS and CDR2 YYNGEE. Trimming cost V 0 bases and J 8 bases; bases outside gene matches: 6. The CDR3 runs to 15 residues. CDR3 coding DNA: TGTGCCAGCAGCGTAGTGGGACTAGCTCTCGATGAGCAGTTCTTC. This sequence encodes CASSVVGLALDEQFF. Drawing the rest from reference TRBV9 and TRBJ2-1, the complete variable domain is DSGVTQTPKHLITATGQRVTLRCSPRSGDLSVYWYQQSLDQGLQFLIQYYNGEERAKGNILERFSAQQFPDLHSELNLSSLELGDSALYFCASSVVGLALDEQFFGPGTRLTVL.

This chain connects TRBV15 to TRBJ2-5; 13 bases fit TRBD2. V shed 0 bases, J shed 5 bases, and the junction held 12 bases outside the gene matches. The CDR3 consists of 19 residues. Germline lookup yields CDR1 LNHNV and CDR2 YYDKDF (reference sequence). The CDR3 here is CATSRENAGLAGILETQYF. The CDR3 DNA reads TGTGCCACCAGCAGAGAAAACGCGGGACTAGCGGGGATTCTGGAGACCCAGTACTTC.

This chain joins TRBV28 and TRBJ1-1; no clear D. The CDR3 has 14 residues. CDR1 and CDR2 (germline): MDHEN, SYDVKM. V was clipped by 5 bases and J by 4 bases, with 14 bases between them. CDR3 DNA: TGTGCCAGCAGTCCACGTGGCAGACTCACTGAAGCTTTCTTT. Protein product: CASSPRGRLTEAFF.

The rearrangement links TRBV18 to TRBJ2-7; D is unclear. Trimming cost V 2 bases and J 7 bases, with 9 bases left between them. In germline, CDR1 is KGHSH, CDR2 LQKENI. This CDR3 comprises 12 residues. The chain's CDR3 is CASSPFAREQYF. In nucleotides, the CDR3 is TGTGCCAGCTCACCATTTGCGCGAGAGCAGTACTTC. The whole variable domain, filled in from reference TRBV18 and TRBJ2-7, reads NAGVMQNPRHLVRRRGQEARLRCSPMKGHSHVYWYRQLPEEGLKFMVYLQKENIIDESGMPKERFSAEFPKEGPSILRIQQVVRGDSAAYFCASSPFAREQYFGPGTRLTVT.

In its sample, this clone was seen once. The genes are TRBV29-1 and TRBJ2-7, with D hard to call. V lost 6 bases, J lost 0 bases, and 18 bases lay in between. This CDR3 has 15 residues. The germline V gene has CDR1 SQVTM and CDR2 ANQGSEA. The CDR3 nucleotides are TGCAGCGTGTTTAACCAGGCCAGGAGCTCCTACGAGCAGTACTTC. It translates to CSVFNQARSSYEQYF.

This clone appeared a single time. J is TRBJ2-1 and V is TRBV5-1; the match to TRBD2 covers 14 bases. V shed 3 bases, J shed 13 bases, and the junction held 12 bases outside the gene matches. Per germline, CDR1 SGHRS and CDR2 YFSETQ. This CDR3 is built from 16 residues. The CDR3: CASSSLPGTSGSKQFF. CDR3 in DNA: TGCGCCAGCAGCTCCTTACCCGGGACTAGCGGGAGTAAACAGTTCTTC.

For the CDR3, the DNA is TGTGCCAGCAGCGGACAGGGAGTAACCGGGGAGCTGTTTTTT. Translating gives CASSGQGVTGELFF. The rearrangement joins TRBV5-8 to TRBJ2-2, with 8 bases identical to TRBD1. Trimming at V came to 4 bases and at J to 5 bases, leaving 4 bases not matched to a gene. The CDR3 contains 14 residues. CDR1 SGHTS and CDR2 YDEGEE come from the germline V gene.

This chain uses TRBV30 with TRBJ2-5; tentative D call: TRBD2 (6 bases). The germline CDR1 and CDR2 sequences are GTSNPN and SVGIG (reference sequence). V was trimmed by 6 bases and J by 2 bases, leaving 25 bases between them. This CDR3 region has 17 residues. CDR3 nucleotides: TGTGCCTGCGTCGCGGAAGCGGGCTATGGGGGGCAAGAGACCCAGTACTTC. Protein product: CACVAEAGYGGQETQYF.

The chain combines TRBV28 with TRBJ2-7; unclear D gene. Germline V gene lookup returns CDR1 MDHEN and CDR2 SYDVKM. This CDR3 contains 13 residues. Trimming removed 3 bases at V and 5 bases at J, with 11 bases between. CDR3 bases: TGTGCCAGCAGTTTGACCGCCCCAGACGAGCAGTACTTC. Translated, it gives CASSLTAPDEQYF.

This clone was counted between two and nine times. CDR3 nucleotide sequence: TGTGCCAGCAGCTTAGTAGGAGGTTCACCCCTCCACTTT. It specifies CASSLVGGSPLHF. J is TRBJ1-6 and V is TRBV7-8; D unclear. This CDR3 is built from 13 residues. V gave up 1 base and J gave up 9 bases, with 7 bases separating them. CDR1 and CDR2 from the germline V gene are SGHVS and FQNEAQ.

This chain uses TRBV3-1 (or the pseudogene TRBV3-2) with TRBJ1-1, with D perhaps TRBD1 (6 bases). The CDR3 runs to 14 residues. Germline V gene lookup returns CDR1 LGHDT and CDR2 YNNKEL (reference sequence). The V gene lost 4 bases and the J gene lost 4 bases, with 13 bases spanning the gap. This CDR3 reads CASSPSTGSTEAFF. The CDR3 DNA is TGTGCCAGCAGCCCCTCAACAGGGAGCACTGAAGCTTTCTTT.

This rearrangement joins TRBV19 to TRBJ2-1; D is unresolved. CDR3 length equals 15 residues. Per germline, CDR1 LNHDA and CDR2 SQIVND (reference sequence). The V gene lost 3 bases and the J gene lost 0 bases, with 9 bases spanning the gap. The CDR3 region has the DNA TGTGCCAGTAGTATGATAGCTTCCTCCTACAATGAGCAGTTCTTC. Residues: CASSMIASSYNEQFF.